This T cell receptor (beta chain) was documented in a study of spatial heterogeneity in lung cancer. MiXCR, run by TCRdb on the 5' RACE reads, gives a single entry per CDR3 protein. The repertoire holds some 47,000 distinct CDR3 sequences, with about 7.4% as singletons. In this sample, this clonotype turned up a few times. Time point: sample taken at primary tumor resection. Whole RNA from tumor, nontumor lung or frozen PBMC was sequenced unsorted. Untreated early-stage non-small cell lung cancer patients, around 72 in total, were the donors. The CDR3 runs 13 residues. Germline V gene data show CDR1 as SGHRS and CDR2 as YFSETQ. V was pared by 2 bases and J by 3 bases, with 8 bases between.

This sequence joins TRBV5-1 and TRBJ1-1, with D possibly matching TRBD1 (5 bases). This material consisted of PBMCs, taken at surgery. This sequence was found in a female donor with early-stage non-small cell lung cancer. The CDR3 DNA reads TGCGCCAGCAGCTTACTAGGGGACACTGAAGCTTTCTTT. Translated: CASSLLGDTEAFF.